Listed here are 12 T cell receptor beta chains from one sample, sequenced in a study of blood T cell repertoires in COVID-19 (TCRdb year 2020). Libraries were prepared through the immunoSEQ multiplex PCR assay. TCRdb holds this immuneACCESS table with in-frame rearrangements only. Some clones are missing; in checked studies, unresolved V genes explain under half, and the rest has no known cause. Within this sample are 90,000 to 130,000 clones, with around nine tenths of them counted one time only. Less than 4% of the sample comes from the top ten. Sequencing used peripheral blood. These receptor sequences come from a woman in her fifties or sixties with acute or convalescent COVID-19.

This chain links TRBV10-1 with TRBJ2-2, with a possible D match to TRBD1 (5 bases). The V end was cut by 3 bases, the J end by 0 bases, with 11 bases between. Germline-derived CDR1 and CDR2 are WNHNN and SYGVQD (reference sequence). The CDR3 spans 16 residues. For the CDR3, the DNA is TGCGCCAGCAGTGATAATCAGGGTTCGAACACCGGGGAGCTGTTTTTT. Amino acids: CASSDNQGSNTGELFF.

The rearrangement links TRBV18 to TRBJ1-2; no definite D call. Trimming removed 2 bases at V and 2 bases at J, with 9 bases between. Germline loops: CDR1 KGHSH, CDR2 LQKENI. The CDR3 has 14 residues. The CDR3 nucleotides read TGTGCCAGCTCACCAGAGCGACCGAACTATGGCTACACCTTC. The encoded protein is CASSPERPNYGYTF.

The rearrangement uses TRBV10-3 and TRBJ2-7; 10 bases line up with TRBD2. CDR1 and CDR2 (germline): ENHRY, SYGVKD. V was clipped by 4 bases and J by 6 bases; unmatched bases: 3. The CDR3 extends over 13 amino acids. The DNA for the CDR3 is TGTGCCATCAGTGTAGCGGGAGGAACCGAGCAGTACTTC. As protein: CAISVAGGTEQYF.

The chain's CDR3 is CASSIGATPKGYIYNEQFF. CDR3 nucleotides: TGTGCCAGTAGTATTGGGGCCACCCCCAAAGGCTACATCTACAATGAGCAGTTCTTC. V usage is TRBV19 and J usage is TRBJ2-1, with D possibly TRBD1 on 5 matching bases. In germline, CDR1 is LNHDA, CDR2 SQIVND (reference sequence). The CDR3 contains 19 residues. The germline V and J ends were trimmed by 3 bases and 3 bases, with 24 bases remaining between them.

This rearrangement joins TRBV19 to TRBJ2-1, with 10 nucleotides matching TRBD1. This CDR3 spans 16 amino acids. After removal of 2 bases from V and 5 bases from J, the junction contained 6 bases not matched to a gene. Germline values: CDR1 LNHDA, CDR2 SQIVND (reference sequence). DNA of the CDR3: TGTGCCAGTAGTATAATGGCCGGGACAGGGGACAATGAGCAGTTCTTC. Translated, it gives CASSIMAGTGDNEQFF.

This rearrangement joins TRBV2 to TRBJ1-2; D is unclear. With 1 base removed from V and 5 bases from J, the gap between germline ends came to 14 bases. Germline lookup yields CDR1 SNHLY and CDR2 FYNNEI. The CDR3 is 15 amino acids. DNA for the CDR3: TGTGCCAGCAGTGAAGACCACATTGTTAAGTATGGCTACACCTTC. It specifies CASSEDHIVKYGYTF.

The chain joins TRBV6-5 to TRBJ1-1; no clear D. Germline CDR1 and CDR2: MNHEY and SVGAGI. Deletions cut 7 bases from V and 2 bases from J, with 11 bases between. The CDR3 is made up of 13 amino acids. DNA of the CDR3: TGTGCCAGCAAAGAACATGAAAACACTGAAGCTTTCTTT. Amino acid sequence: CASKEHENTEAFF.

The CDR3 DNA sequence: TGCGCCAGCAACCAGGGTTCGCTCACAGATACGCAGTATTTT. Protein product: CASNQGSLTDTQYF. The chain is built from TRBV5-1 and TRBJ2-3; tentative D call: TRBD1 (5 bases). Looked up from germline, CDR1 is SGHRS and CDR2 is YFSETQ. This CDR3 comprises 14 residues. Trimming took off 6 bases at V and 2 bases at J, with 13 bases between the two ends.

V and J are TRBV15 and TRBJ2-5, with D hard to call. The CDR3 extends over 14 amino acids. The germline V gene has CDR1 LNHNV and CDR2 YYDKDF (reference sequence). Trimming left V 2 bases short and J 5 bases short, with 12 bases between. CDR3 nucleotide sequence: TGTGCCACCAGCAGATTGGGCAGCTTGGAGACCCAGTACTTC. This translates into CATSRLGSLETQYF. Together with reference TRBV15 and TRBJ2-5, the CDR3 gives the full variable domain: DAMVIQNPRYQVTQFGKPVTLSCSQTLNHNVMYWYQQKSSQAPKLLFHYYDKDFNNEADTPDNFQSRRPNTSFCFLDIRSPGLGDTAMYLCATSRLGSLETQYFGPGTRLLVL.

This clone has a handful of counts. The chain combines TRBV5-1 with TRBJ2-2, with D hard to call. Germline V gene lookup returns CDR1 SGHRS and CDR2 YFSETQ. Trimming took 0 bases from V and 6 from J, leaving 6 bases between them. This CDR3 region has 13 residues. CDR3 region: CASSLVRSGELFF. DNA for the CDR3: TGCGCCAGCAGCTTGGTCCGGTCCGGGGAGCTGTTTTTT.

The chain carries TRBV19 and TRBJ2-7, with 8 bases lining up with TRBD2. Trimming at V came to 8 bases and at J to 4 bases, leaving 7 bases not matched to a gene. The CDR3 sequence is 13 residues long. Germline assignment: CDR1 LNHDA and CDR2 SQIVND (reference sequence). CDR3: CASGAGETYEQYF. As DNA, the CDR3 is TGTGCCAGTGGAGCGGGAGAGACGTACGAGCAGTACTTC. The whole variable domain, filled in from reference TRBV19 and TRBJ2-7, reads DGGITQSPKYLFRKEGQNVTLSCEQNLNHDAMYWYRQDPGQGLRLIYYSQIVNDFQKGDIAEGYSVSREKKESFPLTVTSAQKNPTAFYLCASGAGETYEQYFGPGTRLTVT.

CDR3 sequence (DNA): TGTGCCAGCAGTTTGCCCCTCGGGGAGCAGTACTTC. It codes for CASSLPLGEQYF. The chain carries TRBV28 and TRBJ2-7, with D uncertain. V lost 3 bases and J 7 bases, leaving 10 bases between the germline ends. The CDR3 is 12 amino acids. Germline CDR1 is MDHEN and CDR2 is SYDVKM. Full variable domain (missing parts from reference TRBV28 and TRBJ2-7): DVKVTQSSRYLVKRTGEKVFLECVQDMDHENMFWYRQDPGLGLRLIYFSYDVKMKEKGDIPEGYSVSREKKERFSLILESASTNQTSMYLCASSLPLGEQYFGPGTRLTVT.